What follows is one T cell receptor (beta chain) and its context. Its specificity is not known. This CDR3 has 14 residues. Germline V gives CDR1 MNHEY, CDR2 SVGAGI. Germline trimming cut 4 bases from V and 0 bases from J; bases unmatched to any gene: 2. This sample is part of a study of long-term antiretroviral therapy in people with HIV. There was at least one pre-ART PBMC sample for each donor, plus at least two post-ART PBMC samples. Going into DNA extraction, samples held roughly 0.95-10 million cryopreserved PBMC. Study observations and caveats: CDR3 lengths in HIV samples spanned a narrower range than controls.

It was version v3.0 of the immunoSEQ assay that was run at survey level. Repertoires were generated with immunoSEQ multiplex PCR, while TCRdb's copy carries only in-frame clones and drops some. The sample holds 25,000 to 30,000 clones; about 94% are singletons and the top ten take 2.5% to 3.5%. The specimen comprised unsorted PBMCs, sampled about 7.2 years after starting antiretroviral therapy. The receptor's source is a man aged 50-59 years with HIV. V usage is TRBV6-5 and J usage is TRBJ2-7; TRBD1 aligns across 8 bases. This CDR3 reads CASSSGQDSYEQYF. CDR3 coding DNA: TGTGCCAGCAGTTCGGGACAGGACTCCTACGAGCAGTACTTC.